This is a list of T cell receptor beta chains from one sample in a study of T-cell memory formation after mild COVID-19. MiXCR, run by TCRdb on the 5' RACE reads, gives a single entry per CDR3 protein. The sample holds 300,000 or so distinct CDR3 sequences, around 15% seen once. Sequencing was carried out using PBMCs or a T cell subset sorted from them (not recorded which). The receptor source for this set is a man aged 18 to 30 who had mild COVID-19 (a few samples of this study predate the infection). Cell type and time point are not known. CDR3s include the opening cysteine and the closing phenylalanine or tryptophan. D genes are given only for firm matches. Clone size is stated in some rows and not others, as once, few, many or a class when expanded.

J: TRBJ1-2
V: TRBV9
size: few
D: TRBD1
DNA: TGTGCCAGCAGCGTAACGGGGACAGAGAACTATGGCTACACCTTC
CDR3: CASSVTGTENYGYTF

J: TRBJ2-3
V: TRBV5-4
size: many
D: TRBD2
DNA: TGTGCCAGCAGTCAGCCCGGGACTAGTTCAGATACGCAGTATTTT
CDR3: CASSQPGTSSDTQYF

J: TRBJ2-2
V: TRBV7-9
size: many
D: -
DNA: TGTGCCAGCAGCTTCGGTCAGGCGAACACCGGGGAGCTGTTTTTT
CDR3: CASSFGQANTGELFF

J: TRBJ2-1
V: TRBV5-1
size: many
D: -
DNA: TGCGCCAGCAGCTTGGGTCCTTTCGCGGGTGAGCAGTTCTTC
CDR3: CASSLGPFAGEQFF

J: TRBJ2-1
V: TRBV20-1
size: -
D: TRBD1
DNA: TGCAGTGCTAGAGATTCTCGGGCAGGGGGTTACAATGAGCAGTTCTTC
CDR3: CSARDSRAGGYNEQFF

J: TRBJ2-1
V: TRBV4-2
size: -
D: -
DNA: TGTGCCAGCAGCCAAACCGGGCTGAGGGGGGATGAGCAGTTCTTC
CDR3: CASSQTGLRGDEQFF

J: TRBJ2-3
V: TRBV5-1
size: few
D: -
DNA: TGCGCCAGCAAGCTTCTGATGGGGGACACAGATACGCAGTATTTT
CDR3: CASKLLMGDTDTQYF

J: TRBJ2-3
V: TRBV12-3/TRBV12-4
size: few
D: -
DNA: TGTGCCAGCAGTTTCCGGGACTCCGCAGATACGCAGTATTTT
CDR3: CASSFRDSADTQYF

J: TRBJ1-2
V: TRBV30
size: -
D: -
DNA: TGTGCCTGGAGTGCAGCTCAAAGCTATGGCTACACCTTC
CDR3: CAWSAAQSYGYTF

J: TRBJ2-3
V: TRBV28
size: -
D: -
DNA: TGTGCCAGCAGTTCCATGGGACATGCCACAGATACGCAGTATTTT
CDR3: CASSSMGHATDTQYF

J: TRBJ2-2
V: TRBV6-6
size: few
D: -
DNA: TGTGCCAGCAGAAGGGCTGTGTACGGGACCACCGGGGAGCTGTTTTTT
CDR3: CASRRAVYGTTGELFF

J: TRBJ1-2
V: TRBV4-1
size: many
D: TRBD1
DNA: TGCGCCAGCAGCCAGAATGGACAGGCATATGGCTACACCTTC
CDR3: CASSQNGQAYGYTF

J: TRBJ1-2
V: TRBV20-1
size: -
D: -
DNA: TGCAGTGCTAGATTGGGGCCCCAGCCCCTCTATGGCTACACCTTC
CDR3: CSARLGPQPLYGYTF

J: TRBJ1-2
V: TRBV4-1
size: -
D: -
DNA: TGCGCCAGCAGCCTGGGGGTCGTTGGGTTCACTTATGGCTACACCTTC
CDR3: CASSLGVVGFTYGYTF

J: TRBJ2-1
V: TRBV28
size: few
D: TRBD1
DNA: TGTGCCAGCAGCAGTCCGGGACAGGGGTTGGGGAATGAGCAGTTCTTC
CDR3: CASSSPGQGLGNEQFF

J: TRBJ2-2
V: TRBV7-3
size: -
D: -
DNA: TGTGCCAGCAGCGGCGGCCCCGGGGAGCTGTTTTTT
CDR3: CASSGGPGELFF

J: TRBJ2-3
V: TRBV4-2
size: few
D: -
DNA: TGTGCCAGCAGCCAAGATCCCCACGGCACCAGCACAGATACGCAGTATTTT
CDR3: CASSQDPHGTSTDTQYF

J: TRBJ2-3
V: TRBV4-1
size: few
D: TRBD2
DNA: TGCGCCAGCAGCCGACCAGTCCTACTAGCGGGGGGAGAGGGTACGCAGTATTTT
CDR3: CASSRPVLLAGGEGTQYF

J: TRBJ1-1
V: TRBV10-3
size: few
D: -
DNA: TGTGCCATCAGTGTAACAGAGGGGTCGGCTGAAGCTTTCTTT
CDR3: CAISVTEGSAEAFF

J: TRBJ1-1
V: TRBV6-5
size: -
D: TRBD1
DNA: TGTGCCAGCAGTATCGGACAGGGGGGGACTGAAGCTTTCTTT
CDR3: CASSIGQGGTEAFF

J: TRBJ2-3
V: TRBV5-5
size: -
D: -
DNA: TGTGCCAGCAGCAGGGGGGTCGGGATAAGCACAGATACGCAGTATTTT
CDR3: CASSRGVGISTDTQYF

J: TRBJ2-5
V: TRBV3-1
size: few
D: TRBD2
DNA: TGTGCCAGCAGCCAGCGGGGGGCCCGGCCAGAGACCCAGTACTTC
CDR3: CASSQRGARPETQYF

J: TRBJ2-5
V: TRBV7-3
size: few
D: -
DNA: TGTGCCAGCAGCTTAACGGGCTTCACCCCGGAAGAGACCCAGTACTTC
CDR3: CASSLTGFTPEETQYF

J: TRBJ2-7
V: TRBV7-9
size: many
D: TRBD1
DNA: TGTGCCAGCAGCCCCAGGGACAGATCCTACGAGCAGTACTTC
CDR3: CASSPRDRSYEQYF

J: TRBJ2-3
V: TRBV7-6
size: -
D: -
DNA: TGTGCCAGCATGTCTTACCAGAAAGCAGATACGCAGTATTTT
CDR3: CASMSYQKADTQYF

J: TRBJ2-5
V: TRBV6-2/TRBV6-3
size: -
D: -
DNA: TGTGCCAGCAGTTACGAAAAGACCCAGTACTTC
CDR3: CASSYEKTQYF

J: TRBJ1-1
V: TRBV5-1
size: -
D: -
DNA: TGCGCCAGCAGCAGATTCAGGGGAAAGGAGTCCACTGAAGCTTTCTTT
CDR3: CASSRFRGKESTEAFF

J: TRBJ1-1
V: TRBV29-1
size: -
D: -
DNA: TGCAGCGTTGAGAACCTTATTGACAGAGGCACTGAAGCTTTCTTT
CDR3: CSVENLIDRGTEAFF

J: TRBJ2-2
V: TRBV7-9
size: -
D: TRBD1
DNA: TGTGCCAGCAGCCGCGAGACAGGGCCCGGGGAGCTGTTTTTT
CDR3: CASSRETGPGELFF

J: TRBJ2-7
V: TRBV5-1
size: few
D: -
DNA: TGCGCCAGCAGCTCCCTGGACAAAGACTACGAGCAGTACTTC
CDR3: CASSSLDKDYEQYF

J: TRBJ2-5
V: TRBV6-5
size: -
D: TRBD1
DNA: TGTGCCAGCAGCACCGACAGGGACCGTCAAGAGACCCAGTACTTC
CDR3: CASSTDRDRQETQYF

J: TRBJ2-1
V: TRBV3-1
size: -
D: TRBD2
DNA: TGTGCCAGCCGGGGCGGGGGGGGATACAATGAGCAGTTCTTC
CDR3: CASRGGGGYNEQFF

J: TRBJ2-1
V: TRBV10-2
size: -
D: -
DNA: TGCGCCAGCAGTGATTCGGGGGACAAGCAGTTCTTC
CDR3: CASSDSGDKQFF

J: TRBJ2-3
V: TRBV7-2
size: few
D: -
DNA: TGTGCCAGCAGCTCCTCCATTAGCGCAGATACGCAGTATTTT
CDR3: CASSSSISADTQYF

J: TRBJ1-1
V: TRBV5-6
size: -
D: -
DNA: TGTGCCAGCAGCTCCTATGCGCGCACTTTCTTT
CDR3: CASSSYARTFF

J: TRBJ2-3
V: TRBV4-3
size: many
D: TRBD1
DNA: TGCGCCAGCAGCCAACAGGGGGCAGATACGCAGTATTTT
CDR3: CASSQQGADTQYF

J: TRBJ2-5
V: TRBV5-8
size: few
D: TRBD2
DNA: TGTGCCAGCAGCAGCGAAACCGGGACTAGCGGGGAAGAGACCCAGTACTTC
CDR3: CASSSETGTSGEETQYF

J: TRBJ2-3
V: TRBV5-1
size: -
D: TRBD2
DNA: TGCGCCAGCAGCTTGGCCATTCTAGCGGGGTCGGTAGATACGCAGTATTTT
CDR3: CASSLAILAGSVDTQYF

J: TRBJ1-1
V: TRBV6-5
size: -
D: TRBD1
DNA: TGTGCCAGCAGTTCCCAAGGCAGGGGGGTCGTCTTGCGCACTGAAGCTTTCTTT
CDR3: CASSSQGRGVVLRTEAFF

J: TRBJ1-4
V: TRBV6-6
size: many
D: -
DNA: TGTGCCAGCGGCGTGTCAGCAGAAAAACTGTTTTTT
CDR3: CASGVSAEKLFF

J: TRBJ1-3
V: TRBV5-1
size: once
D: TRBD1
DNA: TGCGCCAGCAGCGATCCGGGACAGGGGACTGGAAACACCATATATTTT
CDR3: CASSDPGQGTGNTIYF

J: TRBJ2-3
V: TRBV11-2
size: -
D: -
DNA: TGTGCCAGCAGCCCCCGGAGCCAGGCCACAGATACGCAGTATTTT
CDR3: CASSPRSQATDTQYF

J: TRBJ2-7
V: TRBV15
size: -
D: -
DNA: TGTGCCACCAGCAGAGAGGGTTACGAGCAGTACTTC
CDR3: CATSREGYEQYF

J: TRBJ2-1
V: TRBV7-3
size: few
D: TRBD1
DNA: TGTGCCAGCAGCTGGGGACCTGGACAGGGGACCAATGAGCAGTTCTTC
CDR3: CASSWGPGQGTNEQFF

J: TRBJ1-1
V: TRBV4-3
size: -
D: TRBD1
DNA: TGCGCCAGCAGCCAAGTAGGGACAGCGAACACTGAAGCTTTCTTT
CDR3: CASSQVGTANTEAFF

J: TRBJ2-3
V: TRBV29-1
size: -
D: TRBD1
DNA: TGCAGCGCTGACAGGGGGCCAGATACGCAGTATTTT
CDR3: CSADRGPDTQYF

J: TRBJ2-3
V: TRBV6-6
size: many
D: -
DNA: TGTGCCAGCAGCTTTTCGGCGGATACGCAGTATTTT
CDR3: CASSFSADTQYF

J: TRBJ2-3
V: TRBV7-2
size: few
D: -
DNA: TGTGCCAGCAGCTTAGAGACTGGCAATACGCAGTATTTT
CDR3: CASSLETGNTQYF

J: TRBJ2-5
V: TRBV5-5
size: -
D: -
DNA: TGTGCCAGCAGCTTGACTACCGGTAGCGCGAAGACCCAGTACTTC
CDR3: CASSLTTGSAKTQYF

J: TRBJ1-4
V: TRBV27
size: -
D: -
DNA: TGTGCCAGCAGACCAGGGTATAGGTACGAAAAACTGTTTTTT
CDR3: CASRPGYRYEKLFF

J: TRBJ1-6
V: TRBV12-3/TRBV12-4
size: few
D: -
DNA: TGTGCCAGCAGTCCGAGGGGCTATAATTCACCCCTCCACTTT
CDR3: CASSPRGYNSPLHF

J: TRBJ2-3
V: TRBV7-3
size: -
D: -
DNA: TGTGCCAGCAGTCCCCCGGGACTCCAGAACACAGATACGCAGTATTTT
CDR3: CASSPPGLQNTDTQYF

J: TRBJ1-2
V: TRBV6-6
size: few
D: TRBD1
DNA: TGTGCCAGCAGTTACGCGACAGGGGTGGCCTATGGCTACACCTTC
CDR3: CASSYATGVAYGYTF

J: TRBJ2-6
V: TRBV5-4
size: -
D: -
DNA: TGTGCCAGCACCGACGCACAGGACCTAGCAGGGGCCAACGTCCTGACTTTC
CDR3: CASTDAQDLAGANVLTF

J: TRBJ2-7
V: TRBV7-2
size: few
D: TRBD2
DNA: TGTGCCAGCAGTAGCGGGGGGGCAGCGCAGTACTTC
CDR3: CASSSGGAAQYF

J: TRBJ2-1
V: TRBV7-8
size: many
D: -
DNA: TGTGCCAGCAGCCCGGACTCACACAATGAGCAGTTCTTC
CDR3: CASSPDSHNEQFF